This T cell receptor (beta chain) was profiled in a study of Tregs in tolerant kidney transplant recipients. Study results and caveats: Some patients' samples used different primers over time, so nucleotide sequences weren't comparable. In tolerant patients, donor-specific Tregs outgrew total Tregs, suggesting antigen-driven expansion.

Only in-frame clones appear in the TCRdb table, and some are missing; sequencing was by immunoSEQ multiplex PCR. The top ten clones hold approximately 0.34% of a sample with roughly 69,000 clones, 95% to 98% of them seen once. Comments on this clone: Its antigen remains unidentified.

Per the germline V gene, CDR1 is LGHNA and CDR2 is YNFKEQ. The CDR3 extends over 17 amino acids. Unmatched junction bases numbered 6, after V lost 0 bases and J lost 0 bases. The material sequenced was Tregs from blood, taken before the transplant. The TCR originated in a human donor who received a combined kidney and bone marrow transplant. This chain joins TRBV4-2 and TRBJ2-7, with 9 bases fitting TRBD2. CDR3 sequence: CASSQDGASGASYEQYF. The CDR3 DNA reads as TGTGCCAGCAGCCAAGACGGGGCTAGCGGGGCCTCCTACGAGCAGTACTTC.